This T cell receptor (beta chain) was sequenced during a study of early T cells in non-severe SARS-CoV-2 infection. Study information: Sequencing was performed on bulk RNA from unsorted whole blood, leaving chains unpaired. Study results and caveats: VDJdb matching skewed toward anti-spike CD8 responses, missing private and CD4 specificities.

Trimming shortened V by 1 base and J by 2 bases, and 13 bases separated the two germline ends. CDR1 SGHNT and CDR2 YYREEE come from the germline V gene (reference sequence). This CDR3 region has 15 residues. In the case of this clonotype: Its antigen is as yet unknown.

Molecules of cDNA were individually given unique molecular identifiers that were attached to them. TCRdb independently ran MiXCR on the 5' RACE reads; one entry per CDR3 protein. Of approximately 110,000 distinct CDR3 sequences listed, more than 13% are singletons. The sample was whole blood. This clonotype was sampled from an adult who was a healthcare worker with PCR-confirmed SARS-CoV-2 infection or an uninfected control (not recorded which). The chain carries TRBV5-4 and TRBJ2-7; possibly TRBD2 for D (6 bases). CDR3 protein: CASSLRGGVTYEQYF. CDR3 DNA: TGTGCCAGCAGCTTGCGAGGCGGGGTCACCTACGAGCAGTACTTC. The entire variable domain, with the rest obtained from reference TRBV5-4 and TRBJ2-7, is as follows: ETGVTQSPTHLIKTRGQQVTLRCSSQSGHNTVSWYQQALGQGPQFIFQYYREEENGRGNFPPRFSGLQFPNYSSELNVNALELDDSALYLCASSLRGGVTYEQYFGPGTRLTVT.